These T cell receptor beta chains were read from a single sample in a study of blood T cell repertoires in COVID-19. The method was immunoSEQ multiplex PCR; TCRdb's version includes in-frame clones alone and lacks a portion of them. The sample shows approximately 100,000 clones, 75% to 85% of them seen only once. The sample was peripheral blood. The receptors shown here come from a man older than 75 with COVID-19, enrolled during active disease. The CDR3 runs from the conserved cysteine through the conserved F or W. D genes are given only for firm matches. Not every row has a clone size; where given, it reads once, few, many or a size class.

D: .; V: TRBV10-1; J: TRBJ2-5; size: once; DNA: TGCGCCAGCAGTCGAGGAGGGGAAGAGACCCAGTACTTC; CDR3: CASSRGGEETQYF
D: .; V: TRBV10-3; J: TRBJ1-2; size: .; DNA: TGTGCCATCAGTGCGGGAGCAAAGGGCTATGGCTACACCTTC; CDR3: CAISAGAKGYGYTF
D: TRBD2; V: TRBV5-1; J: TRBJ2-5; size: .; DNA: TGCGCCAGCAGCTTAGAGGGAAAGCGGGGGCAAGAGACCCAGTACTTC; CDR3: CASSLEGKRGQETQYF
D: .; V: TRBV5-1; J: TRBJ2-6; size: .; DNA: TGCGCCAGCAGTTTTGGACAGATTTATGGGGCCAACGTCCTGACTTTC; CDR3: CASSFGQIYGANVLTF
D: .; V: TRBV28; J: TRBJ1-5; size: .; DNA: TGTGCCAGCAGTTTAGGGCATCAGCCCCAGCATTTT; CDR3: CASSLGHQPQHF
D: .; V: TRBV2; J: TRBJ2-1; size: few; DNA: TGTGCCAGCACCACAGGGTACAATGAGCAGTTCTTC; CDR3: CASTTGYNEQFF
D: TRBD2; V: TRBV19; J: TRBJ2-1; size: .; DNA: TGTGCCAGTAGTATGGGGGGGTCCTACTCCTACAATGAGCAGTTCTTC; CDR3: CASSMGGSYSYNEQFF
D: TRBD1; V: TRBV7-8; J: TRBJ2-7; size: .; DNA: TGTGCCAGCAGCGCCGGACAGGGGAGCTCCTACGAGCAGTACTTC; CDR3: CASSAGQGSSYEQYF
D: TRBD1; V: TRBV2; J: TRBJ2-6; size: .; DNA: TGTGCCAGCAGCAGACTTACAGGGGCTGGGGCCAACGTCCTGACTTTC; CDR3: CASSRLTGAGANVLTF
D: TRBD2; V: TRBV11-3; J: TRBJ2-3; size: .; DNA: TGTGCCAGCAGCTTAGTTGCGGGAGCTAGCACAGATACGCAGTATTTT; CDR3: CASSLVAGASTDTQYF
D: .; V: TRBV5-1; J: TRBJ2-7; size: .; DNA: TGCGCCAGCAGCTTGGCGCAGTACCCCTACGAGCAGTACTTC; CDR3: CASSLAQYPYEQYF
D: .; V: TRBV3-1/TRBV3-2; J: TRBJ2-1; size: few; DNA: TGTGCCAGCAGCCAAGTGAGAGCGACCATCTACAATGAGCAGTTCTTC; CDR3: CASSQVRATIYNEQFF
D: .; V: TRBV2; J: TRBJ2-7; size: .; DNA: TGTGCCAGCAGAACGGGGTCGGAGGGAGAGCAGTACTTC; CDR3: CASRTGSEGEQYF
D: TRBD1; V: TRBV7-3; J: TRBJ2-5; size: once; DNA: TGTGCCAGCAGCGCCGGGACAGGGAAAGGGGAGACCCAGTACTTC; CDR3: CASSAGTGKGETQYF
D: TRBD2; V: TRBV19; J: TRBJ2-7; size: once; DNA: TGTGCCAGTTCCCGACAGGCTCGATCTAGCGGGAGTACCTACGAGCAGTACTTC; CDR3: CASSRQARSSGSTYEQYF
D: .; V: TRBV28; J: TRBJ1-1; size: once; DNA: TGTGCCAGCAGCCCGGACTGGCGGAACACTGAAGCTTTCTTT; CDR3: CASSPDWRNTEAFF
D: .; V: TRBV6-5; J: TRBJ2-1; size: .; DNA: TGTGCCAGCAGGACCGCTGACAGTAGGGACAATGAGCAGTTCTTC; CDR3: CASRTADSRDNEQFF
D: .; V: TRBV3-1/TRBV3-2; J: TRBJ2-1; size: .; DNA: TGTGCCAGCAGCCCCCTGCGGAGGGGGCGTCCTCTGGGCTCCTACAATGAGCAGTTCTTC; CDR3: CASSPLRRGRPLGSYNEQFF
D: TRBD2; V: TRBV6-5; J: TRBJ2-3; size: few; DNA: TGTGCCAGCAAACAGCGGGAGAATCGAGATACGCAGTATTTT; CDR3: CASKQRENRDTQYF
D: .; V: TRBV30; J: TRBJ1-2; size: .; DNA: TGTGCCTGGAACAGGGGCTACACCTTC; CDR3: CAWNRGYTF
D: TRBD1; V: TRBV5-4; J: TRBJ1-2; size: .; DNA: TGTGCCAGCAGCCCGAGATCGACAGGGGCGCCCTATGGCTACACCTTC; CDR3: CASSPRSTGAPYGYTF
D: TRBD2; V: TRBV28; J: TRBJ2-7; size: .; DNA: TGTGCCAGCAGTCCGCTAGCGGAAGCCTACGAGCAGTACTTC; CDR3: CASSPLAEAYEQYF
D: TRBD1; V: TRBV19; J: TRBJ1-5; size: .; DNA: TGTGCCAGCCGGGACAGGGAGAATCAGCCCCAGCATTTT; CDR3: CASRDRENQPQHF
D: TRBD2; V: TRBV2; J: TRBJ2-7; size: .; DNA: TGTGCCAGCAGTGGGGGGGGGACTAGCGGGATTAGTTTGTCCTACGAGCAGTACTTC; CDR3: CASSGGGTSGISLSYEQYF
D: TRBD2; V: TRBV5-4; J: TRBJ2-2; size: .; DNA: TGTGCCAGCAGCTTTAGTGGGCTAGCGGCAACCGGGGAGCTGTTTTTT; CDR3: CASSFSGLAATGELFF
D: TRBD2; V: TRBV19; J: TRBJ2-1; size: .; DNA: TGTGCCAGTAGTATTAGCGGGAGTCCCAGTGAGCAGTTCTTC; CDR3: CASSISGSPSEQFF
D: .; V: TRBV27; J: TRBJ2-7; size: .; DNA: TGTGCCAGCAGCCACAAGACAGACTCCTACGAGCAGTACTTC; CDR3: CASSHKTDSYEQYF
D: TRBD2; V: TRBV2; J: TRBJ2-5; size: few; DNA: TGTGCCAGCAGCCTTAGAGGGACTAGCGCCATCACCCAGTACTTC; CDR3: CASSLRGTSAITQYF
D: TRBD1; V: TRBV28; J: TRBJ1-5; size: few; DNA: TGTGCCAGCAGTTTCCGGACAGGGAGGGCTCAGCCCCAGCATTTT; CDR3: CASSFRTGRAQPQHF
D: .; V: TRBV5-1; J: TRBJ1-2; size: .; DNA: TGCGCCAGCAGCTTGGATTCGTTGGCAGGAGGGGGCTACACCTTC; CDR3: CASSLDSLAGGGYTF
D: .; V: TRBV6-4; J: TRBJ2-1; size: .; DNA: TGTGCCAGCAGTGAGTTCGGAGGGCATGGCTCCTACAATGAGCAGTTCTTC; CDR3: CASSEFGGHGSYNEQFF
D: .; V: TRBV5-1; J: TRBJ2-3; size: .; DNA: TGCGCCAGCAGCTTGACCGGTGACACGGACTATACGCAGTATTTT; CDR3: CASSLTGDTDYTQYF
D: TRBD1; V: TRBV28; J: TRBJ2-7; size: .; DNA: TGTGCCAGCACGGCCAGACAGGGGTCCTACGAGCAGTACTTC; CDR3: CASTARQGSYEQYF
D: .; V: TRBV12-1; J: TRBJ2-7; size: .; DNA: TGTGCCAGCAGCTTAAGACATATTTTTGCCTACGAGCAGTACTTC; CDR3: CASSLRHIFAYEQYF
D: TRBD1; V: TRBV5-1; J: TRBJ2-5; size: .; DNA: TGCGCCAGCAGCTCCGGGACAGGGGGCTGGGAGACCCAGTACTTC; CDR3: CASSSGTGGWETQYF
D: .; V: TRBV25-1; J: TRBJ2-7; size: .; DNA: TGTGCCAGCAGCCTCACCCCGGACTGGATCTACGAGCAGTACTTC; CDR3: CASSLTPDWIYEQYF
D: .; V: TRBV5-1; J: TRBJ1-4; size: .; DNA: TGCGCCAGCAGCGCCGGGATACTAGCTCTTGCAACTAATGAAAAACTGTTTTTT; CDR3: CASSAGILALATNEKLFF
D: .; V: TRBV2; J: TRBJ1-1; size: few; DNA: TGTGCCAGCAGTGTCCAGGGGCTTGGCTATGAAGCTTTCTTT; CDR3: CASSVQGLGYEAFF
D: .; V: TRBV30; J: TRBJ1-1; size: .; DNA: TGTGCCTGGAGTGTAGCCACCTTAGAGGCTGAAGCTTTCTTT; CDR3: CAWSVATLEAEAFF
D: TRBD1; V: TRBV5-1; J: TRBJ2-1; size: .; DNA: TGCGCCAGCAGCCCGGGGACAGGGAGCTCCTACAATGAGCAGTTCTTC; CDR3: CASSPGTGSSYNEQFF
D: TRBD1; V: TRBV6-2/TRBV6-3; J: TRBJ2-5; size: .; DNA: TGTGCCAGCAGTACAACAGGACAGGGGCAAGAGACCCAGTACTTC; CDR3: CASSTTGQGQETQYF
D: .; V: TRBV11-1; J: TRBJ2-1; size: .; DNA: TGTGCCAGCAGCCAGGGCGTCCGGTACAATGAGCAGTTCTTC; CDR3: CASSQGVRYNEQFF
D: .; V: TRBV9; J: TRBJ1-6; size: .; DNA: TGTGCCAGCAGCGCAGGGAATAATTCACCCCTCCACTTT; CDR3: CASSAGNNSPLHF
D: .; V: TRBV5-1; J: TRBJ2-5; size: .; DNA: TGCGCCAGCAGCTTGGAGGTTACGGGGAAGACCCAGTACTTC; CDR3: CASSLEVTGKTQYF
D: .; V: TRBV24-1; J: TRBJ2-7; size: .; DNA: TGTGCCACCGTGGGGCAGGGAGGACAGCAGTACTTC; CDR3: CATVGQGGQQYF
D: TRBD1; V: TRBV28; J: TRBJ1-1; size: .; DNA: TGTGCCAGCAGTTTAGCCGGACAGGGTACCACTGAAGCTTTCTTT; CDR3: CASSLAGQGTTEAFF
D: TRBD2; V: TRBV19; J: TRBJ2-3; size: .; DNA: TGTGCCAGTAGTGTAACTAGCGGGAACCCAGATACGCAGTATTTT; CDR3: CASSVTSGNPDTQYF
D: .; V: TRBV5-1; J: TRBJ2-7; size: few; DNA: TGCGCCAGCAGCGAGGTGAGCTCCTACGAGCAGTACTTC; CDR3: CASSEVSSYEQYF
D: .; V: TRBV5-6; J: TRBJ1-5; size: .; DNA: TGTGCCAGCAGCCCCCGTCTGGGGGCTCCCCAGCATTTT; CDR3: CASSPRLGAPQHF
D: .; V: TRBV27; J: TRBJ2-1; size: .; DNA: TGTGCCAGCAGTTTAGGGTGGGAGGTAGACAATGAGCAGTTCTTC; CDR3: CASSLGWEVDNEQFF
D: .; V: TRBV28; J: TRBJ1-5; size: few; DNA: TGTGCCAGCAGTCCCGGTGGGGGGGCACATCGTCAGCCCCAGCATTTT; CDR3: CASSPGGGAHRQPQHF
D: .; V: TRBV7-3; J: TRBJ2-5; size: .; DNA: TGTGCCAGCAGCTTAGACTATCAAGAGACCCAGTACTTC; CDR3: CASSLDYQETQYF
D: TRBD2; V: TRBV10-2; J: TRBJ2-7; size: .; DNA: TGCGCCAGCAAGACTAGCGGGGCCTTTTACGAGCAGTACTTC; CDR3: CASKTSGAFYEQYF
D: TRBD2; V: TRBV6-5; J: TRBJ2-1; size: few; DNA: TGTGCCAGCAGTTACATGGCGGGAGGGCCACAAGAGCAGTTCTTC; CDR3: CASSYMAGGPQEQFF
D: TRBD1; V: TRBV13; J: TRBJ1-1; size: .; DNA: TGTGCCAGCAGCGCAAATACAGGGGACACTGAAGCTTTCTTT; CDR3: CASSANTGDTEAFF
D: .; V: TRBV2; J: TRBJ1-1; size: .; DNA: TGTGCCAGCACCAACAGGGATAACACTGAAGCTTTCTTT; CDR3: CASTNRDNTEAFF
D: TRBD1; V: TRBV5-8; J: TRBJ1-6; size: .; DNA: TGTGCCAGCAGGTACCGGGACAGACGAAATTCACCCCTCCACTTT; CDR3: CASRYRDRRNSPLHF
D: .; V: TRBV6-2/TRBV6-3; J: TRBJ2-2; size: .; DNA: TGTGCCAGCAGCCCGGGACAGAACACCGGGGAGCTGTTTTTT; CDR3: CASSPGQNTGELFF
D: .; V: TRBV7-9; J: TRBJ2-3; size: .; DNA: TGTGCCAGCAGCTTCGGAGAGAACACAGATACGCAGTATTTT; CDR3: CASSFGENTDTQYF